A selection of T cell receptor beta chains follows, all from one sample in a study of beta chain features in type 1 diabetes. Only in-frame clones appear in the TCRdb table, and some are missing; sequencing was by immunoSEQ multiplex PCR. The table has hundreds of thousands of clones, over 9.5% seen once. Sequencing was done on a sample of naive CD4+ T cells from blood. These receptor sequences come from a woman under 30 with type 1 diabetes. Each CDR3 is given with its conserved first and last residue. A D gene is named only where the DNA matches it firmly. A row's size may be missing; if present it is once, few, many or a size class.

V	size	J	length	D	CDR3	DNA
TRBV5-1	.	TRBJ2-5	14	.	CASSHTGTQETQYF	TGCGCCAGCAGCCATACAGGAACCCAAGAGACCCAGTACTTC
TRBV19	.	TRBJ2-7	14	.	CASSIGRQSYEQYF	TGTGCCAGTAGTATAGGTCGACAGTCCTACGAGCAGTACTTC
TRBV4-1	few	TRBJ2-1	16	.	CASSRYDRSSYNEQFF	TGCGCCAGCAGCCGATACGACAGAAGCTCCTACAATGAGCAGTTCTTC
TRBV9	.	TRBJ2-1	15	.	CASSVYSGRTNEQFF	TGTGCCAGCAGCGTATATAGCGGCCGCACCAATGAGCAGTTCTTC
TRBV5-6	.	TRBJ2-7	12	TRBD1	CASSLGTGEQYF	TGTGCCAGCAGCTTAGGGACAGGCGAGCAGTACTTC
TRBV7-2	few	TRBJ2-3	16	TRBD2	CASRREASGSPRRQYF	TGTGCCAGCAGGAGAGAGGCTAGCGGGAGTCCCAGGCGGCAGTATTTT
TRBV14	.	TRBJ2-4	14	TRBD1	CASSPQGAKNIQYF	TGTGCCAGCAGCCCACAGGGGGCCAAAAACATTCAGTACTTC
TRBV9	once	TRBJ2-1	15	.	CASSVRGSSYNEQFF	TGTGCCAGCAGCGTGAGGGGGAGCTCCTACAATGAGCAGTTCTTC
TRBV27	.	TRBJ2-1	14	.	CASRGGGTYNEQFF	TGTGCCAGCAGGGGTGGAGGGACCTACAATGAGCAGTTCTTC
TRBV7-9	.	TRBJ2-1	16	TRBD2	CASRSAGGGSYNEQFF	TGTGCCAGCAGATCGGCCGGGGGAGGGTCGTACAATGAGCAGTTCTTC
TRBV27	.	TRBJ1-1	14	.	CASRPRGPFTEAFF	TGTGCCAGCAGGCCTCGAGGGCCCTTCACTGAAGCTTTCTTT
TRBV9	.	TRBJ2-2	14	TRBD1	CASSVTGDPGELFF	TGTGCCAGCAGCGTTACAGGGGATCCCGGGGAGCTGTTTTTT
TRBV25-1	.	TRBJ2-5	11	.	CASSRQETQYF	TGTGCCAGCAGTCGCCAAGAGACCCAGTACTTC
TRBV25-1	few	TRBJ2-7	15	TRBD2	CASSEPGGSSYEQYF	TGTGCCAGCAGTGAACCCGGCGGGAGCTCCTACGAGCAGTACTTC
TRBV29-1	.	TRBJ2-4	11	TRBD1	CSVEETGAEYF	TGCAGCGTTGAAGAAACAGGGGCGGAGTACTTC
TRBV15	.	TRBJ2-4	15	.	CATSPFVGVLGIQYF	TGTGCCACCAGTCCCTTCGTAGGGGTTTTAGGCATTCAGTACTTC
TRBV29-1	few	TRBJ2-2	13	.	CSVLGPRAGELFF	TGCAGCGTTTTGGGGCCACGGGCCGGGGAGCTGTTTTTT
TRBV6-5	few	TRBJ2-2	14	.	CASSSGRNTGELFF	TGTGCCAGCAGTTCCGGGAGGAACACCGGGGAGCTGTTTTTT
TRBV19	.	TRBJ2-6	18	TRBD1	CASCVRGQRRSGANVLTF	TGTGCCAGTTGTGTGAGGGGACAGAGGCGCTCTGGGGCCAACGTCCTGACTTTC
TRBV7-9	.	TRBJ2-4	15	.	CASGTGGRAGDIQYF	TGTGCCAGCGGCACGGGGGGCAGGGCGGGGGACATTCAGTACTTC
TRBV6-5	.	TRBJ1-2	15	.	CASSYSTTDNYGYTF	TGTGCCAGCAGTTACTCGACGACTGATAACTATGGCTACACCTTC
TRBV10-3	few	TRBJ2-3	15	.	CAISGGASSTDTQYF	TGTGCCATCTCTGGCGGGGCATCTAGCACAGATACGCAGTATTTT
TRBV7-9	.	TRBJ1-3	15	.	CASSLDWLAGNTIYF	TGTGCCAGCAGCTTAGATTGGCTTGCTGGAAACACCATATATTTT
TRBV30	few	TRBJ2-7	13	TRBD2	CAWMTSGNYEQYF	TGTGCCTGGATGACTAGCGGCAACTACGAGCAGTACTTC
TRBV30	.	TRBJ2-1	11	.	CAWLTYNEQFF	TGTGCCTGGTTGACATACAATGAGCAGTTCTTC
TRBV27	.	TRBJ2-3	13	.	CATHEPSTDTQYF	TGTGCCACCCACGAGCCCAGCACAGATACGCAGTATTTT
TRBV7-9	few	TRBJ1-4	14	.	CASSRPGIAEKLFF	TGTGCCAGCAGCCGGCCCGGGATTGCGGAAAAACTGTTTTTT
TRBV2	.	TRBJ2-1	15	TRBD2	CASSVEAGGYIEQFF	TGTGCCAGCAGTGTTGAAGCGGGGGGGTACATTGAGCAGTTCTTC
TRBV2	few	TRBJ2-7	11	.	CATALLYEQYF	TGTGCCACCGCGCTGCTCTACGAGCAGTACTTC
TRBV7-9	.	TRBJ1-2	11	.	CASQAGHGYTF	TGTGCCAGCCAAGCAGGGCATGGCTACACCTTC
TRBV10-3	.	TRBJ2-1	14	TRBD1	CAISDLGQLNEQFF	TGTGCCATCAGTGACTTGGGACAGCTTAATGAGCAGTTCTTC
TRBV28	.	TRBJ1-2	14	.	CASSLSGQNYGYTF	TGTGCCAGCAGTTTATCGGGACAAAACTATGGCTACACCTTC
TRBV5-1	.	TRBJ2-5	12	.	CASSLVRETQYF	TGCGCCAGCAGCTTGGTTCGGGAGACCCAGTACTTC
TRBV5-4	few	TRBJ2-5	15	TRBD2	CASSLAGRNVETQYF	TGTGCCAGCAGCTTGGCCGGGAGGAACGTTGAGACCCAGTACTTC
TRBV4-1	few	TRBJ2-1	16	TRBD2	CASSQVTSGSFHEQFF	TGCGCCAGCAGCCAAGTTACTAGCGGGAGTTTCCATGAGCAGTTCTTC
TRBV2	.	TRBJ2-2	14	TRBD1	CASSVEQGTGELFF	TGTGCCAGCAGTGTGGAACAGGGGACCGGGGAGCTGTTTTTT
TRBV4-2	.	TRBJ1-2	12	.	CASSQDIAGYTF	TGTGCCAGCAGCCAAGACATAGCTGGCTACACCTTC
TRBV18	.	TRBJ2-1	16	TRBD2	CASSPPGLAGDNEQFF	TGTGCCAGCTCACCCCCAGGACTAGCGGGAGACAATGAGCAGTTCTTC
TRBV6-5	.	TRBJ2-1	15	.	CASSYSRNSYNEQFF	TGTGCCAGCAGTTACTCGCGGAACTCCTACAATGAGCAGTTCTTC
TRBV6-5	few	TRBJ2-5	12	.	CASGRDQETQYF	TGTGCCAGCGGTAGAGATCAAGAGACCCAGTACTTC
TRBV28	few	TRBJ2-1	13	.	CASISGIKGEQFF	TGTGCCAGCATTTCGGGGATTAAAGGTGAGCAGTTCTTC
TRBV5-1	.	TRBJ1-1	13	.	CASSLVRGTEAFF	TGCGCCAGCAGCTTGGTTCGGGGCACTGAAGCTTTCTTT
TRBV28	.	TRBJ2-3	15	TRBD1	CASSRRQGWADTQYF	TGTGCCAGCAGTCGCAGACAGGGGTGGGCAGATACGCAGTATTTT
TRBV5-1	.	TRBJ1-4	14	.	CASSLGGTNEKLFF	TGCGCCAGCAGCTTGGGCGGCACTAATGAAAAACTGTTTTTT
TRBV14	few	TRBJ2-1	15	.	CASSRRGSTYNEQFF	TGTGCCAGCAGCCGGCGGGGCTCGACCTACAATGAGCAGTTCTTC
TRBV29-1	.	TRBJ2-5	14	.	CSVGETGIQETQYF	TGCAGCGTTGGGGAGACCGGGATTCAAGAGACCCAGTACTTC
TRBV4-3	few	TRBJ1-1	13	.	CASSYRDDTEAFF	TGCGCCAGCAGCTACAGGGACGACACTGAAGCTTTCTTT
TRBV7-2	.	TRBJ1-4	15	TRBD1	CASSEDGTGGAGMFF	TGTGCCAGCAGCGAGGATGGGACAGGGGGCGCTGGGATGTTTTTT